The clone carrying this TCR beta chain was detected a few times. The authors drew 7.5 to 10 milliliters of peripheral blood from each donor. Isolating PBMCs gave at least 6.5 million of these cells per sample. Then a second PCR, running about 6 to 11 cycles, was carried out with a sample-barcoded 5' primer and a J-beta primer mix. There were at least 2.5 million CDR3-containing paired-end reads obtained from each sample. TCRdb called the 5' RACE reads again in MiXCR, with one record for every CDR3 protein. The sample records approximately 1.5 million distinct CDR3 sequences, about 31% being singletons. This specimen belongs to a study of blood T cells in healthy people across ages. This CDR3 has 15 amino acids. V shed 0 bases and J 7 bases; nucleotides not matched to a gene: 8. Germline CDR1 LNHNV, CDR2 YYDKDF (reference sequence).

This chain links TRBV15 with TRBJ1-2, with 7 bases matching TRBD1. The sequence came from a woman aged 25 to 39 in good health. The sequencing sample was made of blood. This chain's CDR3 is CATSRDQGGVSGYTF. The CDR3 bases are TGTGCCACCAGCAGAGATCAAGGGGGCGTTAGTGGCTACACCTTC.